A selection of T cell receptor beta chains follows, all from one sample in a study of blood T cell repertoires in COVID-19. Clones were sequenced by immunoSEQ multiplex PCR, and TCRdb holds only the in-frame ones, with some missing. The repertoire holds 88,000 or so clones, with approximately 86% as singletons. The source material was peripheral blood. The receptors were gathered from a man in his 60s with acute or convalescent COVID-19. Both conserved end residues are part of each CDR3. A D gene is named only where the DNA matches it firmly. Not all rows give a size; the values are once, few, many and, for expanded clones, a class.

j_call: TRBJ1-2
d_call: TRBD1
cdr3_length: 15
v_call: TRBV2
clone_size: .
cdr3_aa: CASSEGQGAHYGYTF
cdr3_nt: TGTGCCAGCAGCGAGGGACAGGGTGCGCACTATGGCTACACCTTC

j_call: TRBJ2-5
d_call: .
cdr3_length: 14
v_call: TRBV5-1
clone_size: medium-sized
cdr3_aa: CASSLGILQETQYF
cdr3_nt: TGCGCCAGCAGCTTGGGTATCCTACAAGAGACCCAGTACTTC

j_call: TRBJ1-2
d_call: .
cdr3_length: 11
v_call: TRBV30
clone_size: .
cdr3_aa: CAWSVLYGYTF
cdr3_nt: TGTGCCTGGAGTGTACTCTATGGCTACACCTTC

j_call: TRBJ2-1
d_call: TRBD2
cdr3_length: 15
v_call: TRBV5-1
clone_size: .
cdr3_aa: CASSPRTSGRNEQFF
cdr3_nt: TGCGCCAGCAGCCCACGGACTAGCGGGAGGAATGAGCAGTTCTTC

j_call: TRBJ2-7
d_call: .
cdr3_length: 13
v_call: TRBV7-6
clone_size: .
cdr3_aa: CASSPGPNYEQYF
cdr3_nt: TGTGCCAGCAGCCCAGGGCCGAACTACGAGCAGTACTTC

j_call: TRBJ2-7
d_call: TRBD1
cdr3_length: 15
v_call: TRBV11-2
clone_size: few
cdr3_aa: CASSLGTGKAYEQYF
cdr3_nt: TGTGCCAGCAGCTTAGGGACAGGGAAGGCCTACGAGCAGTACTTC

j_call: TRBJ2-1
d_call: .
cdr3_length: 15
v_call: TRBV7-7
clone_size: .
cdr3_aa: CASSLSLVFYNEQFF
cdr3_nt: TGTGCCAGCAGCTTAAGTTTAGTGTTTTACAATGAGCAGTTCTTC

j_call: TRBJ1-1
d_call: .
cdr3_length: 15
v_call: TRBV7-8
clone_size: .
cdr3_aa: CASSLSDRVLGEAFF
cdr3_nt: TGTGCCAGCAGCCTTTCGGACAGAGTTTTGGGAGAAGCTTTCTTT

j_call: TRBJ2-5
d_call: TRBD2
cdr3_length: 16
v_call: TRBV5-1
clone_size: .
cdr3_aa: CASSSLREGGPETQYF
cdr3_nt: TGCGCCAGCAGCTCCCTCCGGGAGGGGGGGCCAGAGACCCAGTACTTC

j_call: TRBJ2-1
d_call: .
cdr3_length: 15
v_call: TRBV7-9
clone_size: .
cdr3_aa: CASSLDRPYYNEQFF
cdr3_nt: TGTGCCAGCAGCTTAGACAGGCCTTACTACAATGAGCAGTTCTTC

j_call: TRBJ1-2
d_call: TRBD1
cdr3_length: 14
v_call: TRBV6-6
clone_size: once
cdr3_aa: CASARDRANYGYTF
cdr3_nt: TGTGCCAGCGCCCGGGACAGAGCTAACTATGGCTACACCTTC

j_call: TRBJ2-1
d_call: .
cdr3_length: 14
v_call: TRBV5-1
clone_size: .
cdr3_aa: CASSLDLDSGEQFF
cdr3_nt: TGCGCCAGCAGCTTAGATCTAGACAGTGGTGAGCAGTTCTTC